This T cell receptor (beta chain) was sequenced during a study of T cell responses to AZD1222 COVID-19 vaccine. Study outcomes and limitations: None of the repertoires were sampled until the peak T cell response had passed.

Data came from immunoSEQ multiplex PCR; TCRdb stores just in-frame clones and leaves some out. Here the sample spans about 69,000 clones, 86% being singletons. The V end lost 3 bases, the J end lost 0 bases, and 9 bases lay between the germline ends. Germline CDR1 KGHDR, CDR2 SFDVKD. This CDR3 comprises 15 residues. Comments on this clone: The antigen is unknown.

This specimen was peripheral blood, taken on day 0 of AZD1222 vaccination. This clonotype originated in an adult in good health. The V call is TRBV24-1, the J call TRBJ2-3; tentative D call: TRBD1 (6 bases). Here the CDR3 reads CATSDHRESTDTQYF. The CDR3, as DNA: TGTGCCACCAGTGATCACAGGGAAAGCACAGATACGCAGTATTTT.